This T cell receptor (beta chain) was captured in a study of blood T cell repertoires in COVID-19. Here immunoSEQ multiplex PCR was the method, and the copy in TCRdb shows in-frame clones only, minus some. The repertoire consists of about 260,000 clones, with about 88% occurring once and the leading ten covering 4.1%. Looked up from germline, CDR1 is SGHNT and CDR2 is YYREEE (reference sequence). The CDR3 runs 16 residues. J was trimmed by 8 bases and V by 4 bases; bases with no gene match: 14. The TCR sequence derives from a man aged 30-40 years with acute COVID-19. The sample comprised PBMCs or T cells enriched from blood (not recorded which). This chain links TRBV5-4 with TRBJ2-1, with TRBD2 identical over 8 bases. The CDR3 protein is CASSLFSGGAGDEQFF. Here the CDR3 DNA reads TGTGCCAGCAGCCTCTTCTCGGGGGGGGCGGGAGATGAGCAGTTCTTC.